This T cell receptor (beta chain) was recorded in a study of T cell responses to AZD1222 COVID-19 vaccine. Across the whole study: Doses given second, at about 4 or about 12 weeks, were pooled.

About this clone itself: What it recognizes is unknown.

TCRdb keeps only in-frame clones here, not all; method: immunoSEQ multiplex PCR. The table records about 120,000 clones, roughly 90% of them present only once. Study-wide points: It was only after the peak T cell response that any repertoires were sampled. Baseline seropositives among AZD1222 recipients totaled only five to seven. Elevations in Spike-specific TCR breadth and depth followed administration of two AZD1222 doses.

The sample was peripheral blood, taken on day 0 of AZD1222 vaccination. The sequence came from an adult in good health.

CDR3 protein: CASTPERGHNYGYTF. Written as DNA, the CDR3 is TGTGCCAGCACCCCAGAGAGGGGGCATAACTATGGCTACACCTTC. This chain links TRBV6-5 with TRBJ1-2, with TRBD1 matching 7 bases. Germline CDR1 and CDR2: MNHEY and SVGAGI. V shed 7 bases, J shed 1 base, and the junction held 9 bases outside the gene matches. The CDR3 sequence is 15 residues long.